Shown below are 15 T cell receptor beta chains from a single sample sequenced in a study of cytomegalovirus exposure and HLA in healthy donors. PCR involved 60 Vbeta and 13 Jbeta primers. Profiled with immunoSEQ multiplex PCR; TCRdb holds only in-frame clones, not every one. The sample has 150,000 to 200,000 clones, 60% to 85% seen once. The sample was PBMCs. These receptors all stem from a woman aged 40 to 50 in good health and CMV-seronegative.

As DNA, the CDR3 is TGCGCCAGCAGCCAGGACTCTAGCACAGATACGCAGTATTTT. Its translation: CASSQDSSTDTQYF. V is TRBV5-1 and J is TRBJ2-3, with a weak D call TRBD2 (5 bases). Germline V gives CDR1 SGHRS, CDR2 YFSETQ. This CDR3 contains 14 residues. V was cut by 4 bases and J by 0 bases, with 9 bases left in between.

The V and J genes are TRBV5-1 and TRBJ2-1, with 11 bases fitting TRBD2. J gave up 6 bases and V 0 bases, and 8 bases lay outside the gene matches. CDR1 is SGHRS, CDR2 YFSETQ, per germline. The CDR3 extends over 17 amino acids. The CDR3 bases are TGCGCCAGCAGCTTGGGTGTAGCGGGGGGGGAATCCAATGAGCAGTTCTTC. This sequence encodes CASSLGVAGGESNEQFF.

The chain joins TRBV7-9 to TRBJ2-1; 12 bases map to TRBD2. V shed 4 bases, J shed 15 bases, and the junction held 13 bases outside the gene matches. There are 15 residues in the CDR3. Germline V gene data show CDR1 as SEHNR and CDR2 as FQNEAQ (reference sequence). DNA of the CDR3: TGTGCCAGCAGCTACGGACTAGCGGGGACCTCAACGACGTTCTTC. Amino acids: CASSYGLAGTSTTFF.

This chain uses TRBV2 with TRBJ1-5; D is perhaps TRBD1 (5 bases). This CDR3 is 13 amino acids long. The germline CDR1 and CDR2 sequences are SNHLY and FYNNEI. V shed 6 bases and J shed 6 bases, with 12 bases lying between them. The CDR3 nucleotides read TGTGCCAGCAGGGGACTGGAGGGTCAGCCCCAGCATTTT. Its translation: CASRGLEGQPQHF. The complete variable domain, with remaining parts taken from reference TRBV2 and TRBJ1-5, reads EPEVTQTPSHQVTQMGQEVILRCVPISNHLYFYWYRQILGQKVEFLVSFYNNEISEKSEIFDDQFSVERPDGSNFTLKIRSTKLEDSAMYFCASRGLEGQPQHFGDGTRLSIL.

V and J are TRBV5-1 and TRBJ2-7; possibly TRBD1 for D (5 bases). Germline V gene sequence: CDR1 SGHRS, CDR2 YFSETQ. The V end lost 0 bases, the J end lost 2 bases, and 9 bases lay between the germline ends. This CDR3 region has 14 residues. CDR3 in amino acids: CASSLETETYEQYF. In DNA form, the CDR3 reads TGCGCCAGCAGCTTGGAGACAGAAACCTACGAGCAGTACTTC. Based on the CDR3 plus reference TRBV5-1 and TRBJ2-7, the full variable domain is KAGVTQTPRYLIKTRGQQVTLSCSPISGHRSVSWYQQTPGQGLQFLFEYFSETQRNKGNFPGRFSGRQFSNSRSEMNVSTLELGDSALYLCASSLETETYEQYFGPGTRLTVT.

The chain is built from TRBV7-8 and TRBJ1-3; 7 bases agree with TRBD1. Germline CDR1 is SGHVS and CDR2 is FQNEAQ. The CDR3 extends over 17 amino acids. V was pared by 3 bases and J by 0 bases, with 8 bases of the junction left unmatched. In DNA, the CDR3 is TGTGCCAGCAGCTTCCGTACCGGGACAGTCTCTGGAAACACCATATATTTT. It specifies CASSFRTGTVSGNTIYF. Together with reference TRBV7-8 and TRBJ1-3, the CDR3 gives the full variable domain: GAGVSQSPRYKVAKRGQDVALRCDPISGHVSLFWYQQALGQGPEFLTYFQNEAQLDKSGLPSDRFFAERPEGSVSTLKIQRTQQEDSAVYLCASSFRTGTVSGNTIYFGEGSWLTVV.

This chain's CDR3 is CASSLGLGNEQFF. As DNA, the CDR3 is TGCGCCAGCAGCTTGGGACTAGGGAATGAGCAGTTCTTC. The V and J genes are TRBV5-1 and TRBJ2-1; tentative D call: TRBD2 (6 bases). CDR1 is SGHRS and CDR2 is YFSETQ in the germline V gene. Trimming stripped 0 bases from V and 7 bases from J, with 8 bases between. The CDR3 loop spans 13 amino acids.

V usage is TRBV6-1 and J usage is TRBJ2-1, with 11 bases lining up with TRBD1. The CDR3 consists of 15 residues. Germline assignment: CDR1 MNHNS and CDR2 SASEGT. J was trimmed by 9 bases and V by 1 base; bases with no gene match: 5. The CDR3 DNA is TGTGCCAGCAGTGAAGTTTGGGGACAGGGGGGTGAGCAGTTCTTC. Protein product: CASSEVWGQGGEQFF.

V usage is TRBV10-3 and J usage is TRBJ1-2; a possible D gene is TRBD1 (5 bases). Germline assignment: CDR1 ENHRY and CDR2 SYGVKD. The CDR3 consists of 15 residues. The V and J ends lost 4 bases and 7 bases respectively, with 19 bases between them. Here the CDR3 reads CAISGGDGDLVGYTF. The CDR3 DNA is TGTGCCATCAGTGGCGGGGACGGCGACCTAGTTGGCTACACCTTC.

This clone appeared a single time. The CDR3 DNA is TGTGCCAGCAGATCTGGACTAGCGGATTACTACGAGCAGTACTTC. It encodes CASRSGLADYYEQYF. The gene calls are TRBV5-4 and TRBJ2-7; TRBD2 matches 10 bases. Germline assignment: CDR1 SGHNT and CDR2 YYREEE (reference sequence). The CDR3 is made up of 15 amino acids. V lost 5 bases to trimming and J lost 3 bases; unmatched junction nucleotides: 8. Based on the CDR3 plus reference TRBV5-4 and TRBJ2-7, the full variable domain is ETGVTQSPTHLIKTRGQQVTLRCSSQSGHNTVSWYQQALGQGPQFIFQYYREEENGRGNFPPRFSGLQFPNYSSELNVNALELDDSALYLCASRSGLADYYEQYFGPGTRLTVT.

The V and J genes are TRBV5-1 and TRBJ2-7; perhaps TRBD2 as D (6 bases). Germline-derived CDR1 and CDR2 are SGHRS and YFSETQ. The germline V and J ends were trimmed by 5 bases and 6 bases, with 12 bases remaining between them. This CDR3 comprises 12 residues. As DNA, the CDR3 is TGCGCCAGCAGGGAGGGGTTTGGCGAGCAGTACTTC. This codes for CASREGFGEQYF.

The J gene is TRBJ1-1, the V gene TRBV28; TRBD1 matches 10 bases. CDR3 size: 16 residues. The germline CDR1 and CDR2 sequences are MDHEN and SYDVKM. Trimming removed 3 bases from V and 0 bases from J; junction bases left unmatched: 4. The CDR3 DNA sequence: TGTGCCAGCAGTTTGGGACAGGGGCTTTTGAACACTGAAGCTTTCTTT. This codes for CASSLGQGLLNTEAFF. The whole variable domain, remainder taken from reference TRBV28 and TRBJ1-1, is DVKVTQSSRYLVKRTGEKVFLECVQDMDHENMFWYRQDPGLGLRLIYFSYDVKMKEKGDIPEGYSVSREKKERFSLILESASTNQTSMYLCASSLGQGLLNTEAFFGQGTRLTVV.

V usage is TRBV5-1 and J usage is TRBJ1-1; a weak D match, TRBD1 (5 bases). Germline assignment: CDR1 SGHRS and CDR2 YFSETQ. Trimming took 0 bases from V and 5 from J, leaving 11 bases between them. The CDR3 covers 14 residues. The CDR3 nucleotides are TGCGCCAGCAGCTTGGAGGGAGGGGTTACTGAAGCTTTCTTT. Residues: CASSLEGGVTEAFF. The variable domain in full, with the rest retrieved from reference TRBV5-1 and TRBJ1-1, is KAGVTQTPRYLIKTRGQQVTLSCSPISGHRSVSWYQQTPGQGLQFLFEYFSETQRNKGNFPGRFSGRQFSNSRSEMNVSTLELGDSALYLCASSLEGGVTEAFFGQGTRLTVV.

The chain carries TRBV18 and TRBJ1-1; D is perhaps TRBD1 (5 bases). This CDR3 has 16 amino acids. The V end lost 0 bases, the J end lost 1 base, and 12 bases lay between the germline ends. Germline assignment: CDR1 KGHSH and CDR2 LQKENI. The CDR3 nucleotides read TGTGCCAGCTCACCACCGGGAGGGGCTAGGAACACTGAAGCTTTCTTT. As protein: CASSPPGGARNTEAFF.

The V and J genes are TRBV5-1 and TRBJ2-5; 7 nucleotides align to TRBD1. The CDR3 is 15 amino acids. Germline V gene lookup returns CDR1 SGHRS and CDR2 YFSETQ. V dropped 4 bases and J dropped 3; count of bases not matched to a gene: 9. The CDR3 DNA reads TGCGCCAGCAGCCACTACAGGGGAAAGGAAGAGACCCAGTACTTC. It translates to CASSHYRGKEETQYF.